These 14 T cell receptor beta chains came from one sample sequenced in a study of T cell responses to AZD1222 COVID-19 vaccine. Assay used: immunoSEQ multiplex PCR; TCRdb lists only in-frame clones, some missing. Of approximately 140,000 clones in the sample, around 91% were seen once. The sequencing used peripheral blood, collected on day 0 of AZD1222 vaccination. The source is an adult in good health.

The CDR3 nucleotides are TGTGCCAGCAGTGAAGCCGCAGGGGTGCATGGCTACACCTTC. Its protein product is CASSEAAGVHGYTF. The chain employs TRBV6-1 and TRBJ1-2; D may be TRBD1 (6 bases). V lost 0 bases, J lost 6 bases, and 11 bases lay in between. This CDR3 has 14 residues. Per the germline V gene, CDR1 is MNHNS and CDR2 is SASEGT.

The chain couples TRBV27 to TRBJ2-7; TRBD1 agrees at 7 bases. With V trimmed by 6 bases and J by 2 bases, 7 bases remained unmatched. Germline V gives CDR1 MNHEY, CDR2 SMNVEV (reference sequence). The CDR3 extends over 14 amino acids. The CDR3, as DNA: TGTGCCAGCAGCCGCGGACAGGCGACCTACGAGCAGTACTTC. Its translation is CASSRGQATYEQYF.

The chain links TRBV10-3 to TRBJ2-3; 7 bases match TRBD1. The germline V gene encodes CDR1 ENHRY and CDR2 SYGVKD. The trim removed 10 bases at V and 5 bases at J, leaving 12 bases unmatched. This CDR3 comprises 14 residues. For the CDR3, the DNA is TGTGCCACCCAGGGGGACCGGATACGAGATACGCAGTATTTT. Its translation is CATQGDRIRDTQYF.

The V gene is TRBV7-3, the J gene TRBJ2-1; perhaps TRBD1 as D (5 bases). The V gene's germline CDR1 is SGHTA and CDR2 FQGTGA. Trimming removed 2 bases from V and 9 bases from J, with 11 bases in between. This CDR3 is 13 amino acids long. The CDR3 is CASSLGAAGEQFF. Written as DNA, the CDR3 is TGTGCCAGCAGCTTAGGGGCCGCCGGTGAGCAGTTCTTC.

In this sample, this clone turned up once. This chain joins TRBV6-5 and TRBJ2-7, with D possibly TRBD1 on 5 matching bases. Germline values: CDR1 MNHEY, CDR2 SVGAGI. The length of the CDR3 is 13 residues. Trimming shortened V by 4 bases and J by 2 bases, and 9 bases separated the two germline ends. The DNA for the CDR3 is TGTGCCAGCAGTTCCACAGGTCCCTACGAGCAGTACTTC. The encoded protein is CASSSTGPYEQYF.

The CDR3 reads CASSYDGNNSPLHF. In nucleotides, the CDR3 is TGTGCCAGCAGCTATGACGGGAATAATTCACCCCTCCACTTT. The chain links TRBV5-6 to TRBJ1-6, with D hard to call. This CDR3 has 14 residues. Germline V gene data show CDR1 as SGHDT and CDR2 as YYEEEE. Deletions cut 3 bases from V and 5 bases from J, with 9 bases between.

The chain links TRBV11-2 to TRBJ1-6, with 7 positions matching TRBD1. Germline trimming cut 11 bases from V and 9 bases from J; bases unmatched to any gene: 7. Germline CDR1 is SGHAT and CDR2 is FQNNGV. The CDR3 sequence is 12 residues long. This CDR3 reads CASQGDFSPLHF. CDR3 in DNA: TGTGCCTCCCAGGGGGACTTTTCACCCCTCCACTTT.

This chain connects TRBV7-5 to TRBJ1-3; TRBD1, the D gene given by the table, was not confirmed from the DNA. TRBV7-5 corresponds to a pseudogene. The CDR3 spans 17 residues. CDR3 in amino acids: CARSLVGQGESGNTIYF. The CDR3 DNA reads as TGTGCCAGAAGCTTAGTGGGACAGGGGGAGTCGGGAAACACCATATATTTT.

The chain uses TRBV5-6 and TRBJ1-2; weak D call: TRBD1 (5 bases). The CDR3 covers 14 residues. V dropped 4 bases and J dropped 8 bases, with 18 bases sitting between them. Germline V lookup: CDR1 SGHDT, CDR2 YYEEEE. The chain's CDR3 is CASSLLRDGVGYTF. DNA of the CDR3: TGTGCCAGCAGCCTGTTACGGGACGGTGTGGGCTACACCTTC.

The chain links TRBV7-9 to TRBJ1-6, with D perhaps matching TRBD1 (6 bases). CDR3 size: 14 residues. Germline lookup yields CDR1 SEHNR and CDR2 FQNEAQ (reference sequence). Trimming cost V 4 bases and J 6 bases, with 10 bases left between them. The CDR3 protein is CASSSGQFNSPLHF. CDR3 DNA sequence: TGTGCCAGCAGCTCCGGACAGTTTAATTCACCCCTCCACTTT.

The chain recombines TRBV7-9 with TRBJ1-4; D is unresolved. The CDR3 runs 16 residues. From germline, CDR1 is SEHNR and CDR2 FQNEAQ (reference sequence). The ends were cut back, 1 base at V and 0 bases at J, with 9 bases in the middle. The CDR3 sequence: CASSLGEPATNEKLFF. The DNA of the CDR3 is TGTGCCAGCAGCTTAGGTGAACCCGCAACTAATGAAAAACTGTTTTTT. Together with reference TRBV7-9 and TRBJ1-4, the CDR3 gives the full variable domain: DTGVSQNPRHKITKRGQNVTFRCDPISEHNRLYWYRQTLGQGPEFLTYFQNEAQLEKSRLLSDRFSAERPKGSFSTLEIQRTEQGDSAMYLCASSLGEPATNEKLFFGSGTQLSVL.

The chain joins TRBV5-4 to TRBJ1-4, with D possibly TRBD1 on 5 matching bases. The CDR3 spans 13 residues. Trimming shortened V by 5 bases and J by 4 bases, and 9 bases separated the two germline ends. Germline V gene data show CDR1 as SGHNT and CDR2 as YYREEE (reference sequence). CDR3 in amino acids: CASRQGFNEKLFF. The CDR3, as DNA: TGTGCCAGCAGGCAGGGTTTTAATGAAAAACTGTTTTTT.

This chain connects TRBV18 to TRBJ1-1; D remains ambiguous. This CDR3 comprises 13 residues. In germline, CDR1 is KGHSH, CDR2 LQKENI. The germline V and J ends were trimmed by 6 bases and 1 base, with 9 bases remaining between them. CDR3 sequence: CASSGRANTEAFF. The CDR3, as DNA: TGTGCCAGCTCTGGCAGAGCGAACACTGAAGCTTTCTTT.

This rearrangement joins TRBV6-5 to TRBJ1-5; D remains ambiguous. The CDR3 covers 14 residues. Germline-derived CDR1 and CDR2 are MNHEY and SVGAGI. Between the trimmed V and J ends, which lost 0 bases and 7 bases, there was a span of 10 bases. This CDR3 is CASSYSGSHQPQHF. CDR3 bases: TGTGCCAGCAGTTACTCGGGGTCACACCAGCCCCAGCATTTT.